One sample yielded the 24 T cell receptor beta chains listed below, sequenced in a study of T cells expressing NK-cell markers. TCRdb reanalyzed the 5' RACE reads, giving one entry per CDR3 protein sequence and no DNA. This listing includes around 470,000 distinct CDR3 sequences. The sequenced material came from blood T cells: a sorted CD56 or NKG2C T cell subset, CD4+ or CD8+ T cells, or bulk PBMC T cells (not recorded which). Every receptor here comes from a woman aged 50 to 60 in good health.

The chain couples TRBV11-3 to TRBJ1-1. CDR1 and CDR2 from the germline V gene are SGHNT and YENEEA. This CDR3 has 11 residues. CDR3: CASSRHTEAFF.

CDR3 region: CASSLIISGELFF. V gene TRBV7-3 combines with J gene TRBJ2-2. The CDR3 is made up of 13 amino acids. CDR1 and CDR2 (germline): SGHTA, FQGTGA.

V gene TRBV20-1 combines with J gene TRBJ2-5. Germline-derived CDR1 and CDR2 are DFQATT and SNEGSKA (reference sequence). The CDR3 covers 15 residues. This CDR3 reads CSARDASIGQETQYF.

The CDR3 loop is CASSLSRTGNSNQPQHF. This sequence joins TRBV12-3 or TRBV12-4 and TRBJ1-5; the TCRdb call, TRBD1, lacks DNA for checking. The CDR3 totals 17 residues.

This chain uses TRBV4-2 with TRBJ2-1; TCRdb selects TRBD2, and the lack of DNA leaves this call unchecked. Germline CDR1 LGHNA, CDR2 YNFKEQ. The CDR3 covers 16 residues. CDR3 sequence: CASSQERTSHRNEQFF.

CDR3 loop: CASSYDRAAQYF. The chain recombines TRBV18 with TRBJ2-3; the TRBD1 assignment by TCRdb is unverifiable without DNA. This CDR3 has 12 amino acids. In germline, CDR1 is KGHSH, CDR2 LQKENI.

The J gene is TRBJ2-2, the V gene TRBV10-3; there is no DNA to check the TCRdb D call of TRBD2. From germline, CDR1 is ENHRY and CDR2 SYGVKD. This CDR3 contains 15 residues. The CDR3 loop reads CAISDFTSGTGELFF.

The V call is TRBV2, the J call TRBJ1-2. The CDR3 consists of 13 residues. Germline V gives CDR1 SNHLY, CDR2 FYNNEI. The chain's CDR3 is CASVLNFQHGYTF.

The genes are TRBV11-1 and TRBJ2-1; no DNA is available, so the TRBD2 call from TCRdb remains unchecked. The CDR3 runs 16 residues. Germline assignment: CDR1 SGHAT and CDR2 FQDESV (reference sequence). The CDR3: CASSKLAGVYSNEQFF.

The chain has TRBV24-1 and TRBJ1-1. The CDR3 sequence is 14 residues long. The germline V gene has CDR1 KGHDR and CDR2 SFDVKD. The CDR3: CATSDPSGDTEAFF.

The gene calls are TRBV5-4 and TRBJ2-2; TCRdb's D call of TRBD2 is untestable without DNA. The CDR3 spans 17 residues. CDR1 and CDR2 (germline): SGHNT, YYREEE (reference sequence). CDR3 sequence reads: CASSPRSGSANTGELFF.

The chain has TRBV12-3 or TRBV12-4 and TRBJ2-1; TCRdb picks TRBD2, but there is no DNA to check that call. This CDR3 has 23 residues. This CDR3 is CASSPRRGGLRLAGPPDVNEQFF.

The chain couples TRBV27 to TRBJ1-1. Germline loops: CDR1 MNHEY, CDR2 SMNVEV (reference sequence). The CDR3 runs 14 residues. CDR3 sequence reads: CASSLLVGNTEAFF.

V gene TRBV28 combines with J gene TRBJ2-1; TCRdb indicates TRBD2, and absent DNA this call remains unverified. Germline V gene lookup returns CDR1 MDHEN and CDR2 SYDVKM. The length of the CDR3 is 13 residues. The CDR3 spells CASGLAGVYEQFF.

This rearrangement joins TRBV20-1 to TRBJ2-7; the D gene TCRdb calls, TRBD1, cannot be checked with no DNA. Germline V CDR1 and CDR2: DFQATT, SNEGSKA (reference sequence). CDR3 length equals 16 residues. CDR3 loop: CSASGTDRSPSYEQYF.

This rearrangement joins TRBV20-1 to TRBJ2-2; the TCRdb call, TRBD2, lacks DNA for checking. CDR3 length: 13 residues. CDR1 is DFQATT and CDR2 is SNEGSKA in the germline V gene (reference sequence). CDR3 loop: CSAAGLISGELFF.

This rearrangement joins TRBV20-1 to TRBJ2-3; lacking DNA, the TRBD2 call made by TCRdb goes unchecked. Germline CDR1 is DFQATT and CDR2 is SNEGSKA (reference sequence). CDR3 length: 17 amino acids. CDR3 protein: CSVGGLAGEGAPDTQYF.

J is TRBJ2-5 and V is TRBV10-2; TCRdb returns TRBD2, unconfirmable since there is no DNA. Germline V gene sequence: CDR1 WSHSY, CDR2 SAAADI. The CDR3 extends over 14 amino acids. CDR3 amino acids: CASSASGSEATQYF.

This chain uses TRBV18 with TRBJ2-1; lacking DNA, the TRBD2 call made by TCRdb goes unchecked. This CDR3 comprises 14 residues. The V gene's germline CDR1 is KGHSH and CDR2 LQKENI. CDR3: CASSPLDSGNEQFF.

The chain carries TRBV7-7 and TRBJ2-5. Germline values: CDR1 SSHAT, CDR2 FNYEAQ (reference sequence). This CDR3 spans 13 amino acids. Here the CDR3 reads CASSLASKETQYF.

The chain uses TRBV6-2 or TRBV6-3 and TRBJ2-2; the D gene TCRdb calls, TRBD1, cannot be checked with no DNA. The CDR3 extends over 15 amino acids. Germline-derived CDR1 and CDR2 are MNHEY and SVGEGT. The CDR3 loop is CASSKDRTYTGELFF.

This chain links TRBV24-1 with TRBJ2-2; TCRdb's D call, TRBD1, is unchecked because there is no DNA. The CDR3 spans 14 residues. Looked up from germline, CDR1 is KGHDR and CDR2 is SFDVKD. CDR3 in amino acids: CATSDPPGNGELFF.

The genes are TRBV12-3 or TRBV12-4 and TRBJ2-1; lacking DNA, the TRBD2 call made by TCRdb goes unchecked. The CDR3 has 15 residues. The CDR3: CASTSGLAGGNEQFF.

V usage is TRBV11-2 and J usage is TRBJ2-2; as DNA is missing, the TRBD1 call by TCRdb cannot be tested. The CDR3 runs to 15 residues. The germline gives CDR1 SGHAT, CDR2 FQNNGV. This CDR3 is CASRRGQVDTGELFF. Filled out from reference TRBV11-2 and TRBJ2-2, the complete variable domain reads EAGVAQSPRYKIIEKRQSVAFWCNPISGHATLYWYQQILGQGPKLLIQFQNNGVVDDSQLPKDRFSAERLKGVDSTLKIQPAKLEDSAVYLCASRRGQVDTGELFFGEGSRLTVL.